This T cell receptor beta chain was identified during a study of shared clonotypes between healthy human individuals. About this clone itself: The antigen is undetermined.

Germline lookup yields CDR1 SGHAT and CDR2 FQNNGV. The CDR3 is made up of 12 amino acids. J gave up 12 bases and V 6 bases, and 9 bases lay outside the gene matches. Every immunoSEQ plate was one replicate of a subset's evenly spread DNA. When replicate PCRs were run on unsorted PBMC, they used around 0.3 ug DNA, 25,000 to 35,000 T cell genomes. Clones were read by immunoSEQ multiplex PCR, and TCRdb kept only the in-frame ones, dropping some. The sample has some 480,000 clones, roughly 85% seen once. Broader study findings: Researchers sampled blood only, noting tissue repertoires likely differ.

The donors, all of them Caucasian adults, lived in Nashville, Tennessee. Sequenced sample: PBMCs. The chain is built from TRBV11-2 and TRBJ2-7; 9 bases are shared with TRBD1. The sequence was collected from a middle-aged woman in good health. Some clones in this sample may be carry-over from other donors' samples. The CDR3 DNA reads TGTGCCAGCAGACAAACAGACAGGGGGACGTACTTC. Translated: CASRQTDRGTYF. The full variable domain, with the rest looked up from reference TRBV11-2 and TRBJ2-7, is EAGVAQSPRYKIIEKRQSVAFWCNPISGHATLYWYQQILGQGPKLLIQFQNNGVVDDSQLPKDRFSAERLKGVDSTLKIQPAKLEDSAVYLCASRQTDRGTYFGPGTRLTVT.